The source of this T cell receptor (beta chain) is a study of cytomegalovirus exposure and HLA in healthy donors. Trimming stripped 3 bases from V and 0 bases from J, with 15 bases between. CDR1 LNHDA and CDR2 SQIVND come from the germline V gene (reference sequence). The CDR3 runs 17 residues. Vbeta (60) and Jbeta (13) primers were used in the PCR. Sequenced by immunoSEQ multiplex PCR; TCRdb stores in-frame clones only, minus some. This table holds fewer than 250,000 clones, over 80% found once. The chain uses TRBV19 and TRBJ1-5; no firm D call. The sequencing sample was made of PBMCs. This sequence originates from a woman between 45 and 60 years old in good health and CMV-seropositive. The CDR3 sequence is CASSILVAETSNQPQHF. CDR3 coding DNA: TGTGCCAGTAGTATTTTGGTGGCAGAAACTAGCAATCAGCCCCAGCATTTT. The full variable domain, with the rest looked up from reference TRBV19 and TRBJ1-5, is DGGITQSPKYLFRKEGQNVTLSCEQNLNHDAMYWYRQDPGQGLRLIYYSQIVNDFQKGDIAEGYSVSREKKESFPLTVTSAQKNPTAFYLCASSILVAETSNQPQHFGDGTRLSIL.